A few counts support the clone carrying this TCR beta chain. As yet, its antigen is unknown. The CDR3 contains 17 residues. V trimming: 2 bases; J trimming: 2 bases; junction bases outside the gene matches: 8. Germline V CDR1 and CDR2: MNHNS, SASEGT. The data are from a study of vaccination and CD4 T cells after COVID-19. Study-wide context: Three convalescent patients underwent sampling at day 14 and then at days 161 to 241 post-vaccination, the study reports. Overlapping SARS-CoV-2, HCoV-NL63, HCoV-OC43 and HCoV-229E spike peptides were used to stimulate cells.

Time point indicated: late sampling 161 to 241 days after vaccination in a few convalescent patients. This sample's treatment: roughly ten-day PBMC culture with coronavirus spike peptide pools or control peptides (ViraFEST assay). Study results and limitations: From approximately 23 to 38, the median of SARS-CoV-2-reactive clonotypes rose without reaching significance. With convalescent patients, a median about 84% of reactive clones emerged solely after vaccination.

An Oncomine TCR Beta short-read assay was used to sequence the DNA from cultured CD4+ T cells. TCRdb recomputed calls from the PCR reads with MiXCR, one row per CDR3 protein. This table has tens of thousands of distinct CDR3 sequences, 25% to 30% appearing once. The chain combines TRBV6-1 with TRBJ2-7, with 11 bases lining up with TRBD2. Sample: CD4+ T cells from blood, cultured in vitro, taken about 7 months after SARS-CoV-2 vaccination. The sequence came from a human donor who had recovered from COVID-19. The CDR3 protein is CASSERGLAAGTYEQYF. CDR3 DNA: TGTGCCAGCAGTGAACGGGGACTAGCGGCTGGTACCTACGAGCAGTACTTC.